The entry that follows covers one TCR beta chain sequence. This sample is part of a study of blood T cell repertoires in COVID-19. Method: immunoSEQ multiplex PCR; TCRdb's copy keeps in-frame clones and lacks some. Of about 290,000 clones listed, just under 85% were seen once; the top ten hold around 4.1%. The receptor was derived from a woman between 45 and 65 years old with active or convalescent COVID-19. What was sequenced was peripheral blood.

The CDR3 spells CASSLAGGSGANVLTF. The CDR3, as DNA: TGTGCCAGCAGCTTGGCCGGGGGCTCTGGGGCCAACGTCCTGACTTTC. The chain joins TRBV5-8 to TRBJ2-6, with D perhaps matching TRBD2 (6 bases). Germline V gene sequence: CDR1 SGHTS, CDR2 YDEGEE. V shed 0 bases and J shed 0 bases, with 7 bases lying between them. CDR3 length: 16 amino acids.